Following are 7 T cell receptor beta chains from one sample sequenced in a study of blood T cell repertoires in COVID-19. The method was immunoSEQ multiplex PCR; TCRdb's version includes in-frame clones alone and lacks a portion of them. The profile shows some 170,000 clones, around 82% of them singletons. Source material: PBMCs or T cells enriched from blood (not recorded which). The receptors stem from a man aged 40-55 years who had recovered from COVID-19.

V usage is TRBV10-1 and J usage is TRBJ1-1, with D hard to call. V gave up 0 bases and J gave up 1 base, with 6 bases separating them. CDR1 is WNHNN and CDR2 is SYGVQD in the germline V gene (reference sequence). The CDR3 extends over 14 amino acids. This CDR3 is CASSESNWNTEAFF. CDR3 DNA sequence: TGCGCCAGCAGTGAGTCCAATTGGAACACTGAAGCTTTCTTT.

The J gene is TRBJ1-3, the V gene TRBV9, with TRBD1 matching 8 bases. Germline trimming cut 3 bases from V and 4 bases from J; bases unmatched to any gene: 6. Germline assignment: CDR1 SGDLS and CDR2 YYNGEE. This CDR3 comprises 15 residues. CDR3 region: CASSEQGAGGNTIYF. The CDR3 DNA reads TGTGCCAGCAGCGAGCAGGGGGCGGGAGGAAACACCATATATTTT. Complete variable domain (other parts from reference TRBV9 and TRBJ1-3): DSGVTQTPKHLITATGQRVTLRCSPRSGDLSVYWYQQSLDQGLQFLIQYYNGEERAKGNILERFSAQQFPDLHSELNLSSLELGDSALYFCASSEQGAGGNTIYFGEGSWLTVV.

This clone showed up just once. Here the CDR3 reads CASSPRTNTDTQYF. The CDR3 DNA is TGTGCCAGCAGCCCGCGGACTAACACAGATACGCAGTATTTT. The chain employs TRBV7-2 and TRBJ2-3; perhaps TRBD2 as D (6 bases). This CDR3 has 14 amino acids. The ends were cut back, 5 bases at V and 2 bases at J, with 11 bases in the middle. Germline CDR1 reads SGHTA; CDR2 reads FQGNSA.

The CDR3 loop is CASSLGSNGYTF. CDR3 nucleotide sequence: TGTGCCAGCAGCTTGGGCAGTAATGGCTACACCTTC. The V call is TRBV7-9, the J call TRBJ1-2; D is unresolved. Trimming left V 3 bases short and J 6 bases short, with 8 bases between. The germline CDR1 and CDR2 sequences are SEHNR and FQNEAQ (reference sequence). The CDR3 runs 12 residues.

This chain uses TRBV18 with TRBJ1-1; 9 nucleotides line up with TRBD1. Germline values: CDR1 KGHSH, CDR2 LQKENI. The CDR3 contains 16 residues. The V gene end was trimmed by 3 bases and the J gene end by 3 bases; junction bases not matched to a gene: 8. CDR3 sequence (DNA): TGTGCCAGCTCACCCACAGGACAGGGGAGGGACACTGAAGCTTTCTTT. It yields the protein CASSPTGQGRDTEAFF.

The V gene is TRBV6-5, the J gene TRBJ1-6; possibly TRBD1 for D (6 bases). Trimming pared 4 bases from V and 6 bases from J, leaving 13 bases between. The CDR3 has 15 amino acids. CDR1 and CDR2 (germline): MNHEY, SVGAGI. This CDR3 is CASSSEDSGNSPLHF. The CDR3, as DNA: TGTGCCAGCAGTTCCGAGGACAGTGGTAATTCACCCCTCCACTTT.

The chain joins TRBV19 to TRBJ2-5, with D tentatively TRBD1 (5 bases). The CDR3 sequence is 17 residues long. Germline V gives CDR1 LNHDA, CDR2 SQIVND (reference sequence). V was clipped by 4 bases and J by 2 bases, with 20 bases between them. CDR3 sequence: CASSRERGHYEQETQYF. The CDR3, as DNA: TGTGCCAGTAGTAGGGAAAGGGGTCATTACGAACAAGAGACCCAGTACTTC.